Listed here is a single T cell receptor (beta chain). The antigen it binds to is not known. Per-base qualities were not stored, and no clone one base away is much larger. This sample was included in a study of shared clonotypes between healthy human individuals (TCRdb year 2020). For the wider study: A couple of women and a few men aged 18 to 49 years were included in the cohort. For each donor, three plates each were used for CD4 naive and CD4 memory, two plates were used for CD8 naive, and one plate was used for CD8 memory. To estimate repertoire size and how much clonotypes are shared between individuals, the study performed deep sequencing of blood TCR repertoires from about 5 healthy adults. To increase sequencing depth and limit assay-specific biases, TCR repertoire library preparation and sequencing were carried out by different laboratories using diverse techniques. Per donor, leukapheresis produced somewhere between about 0.94 and 9.5 billion PBMCs. Study-wide findings and limitations: About 4.5% of naive CD4, approximately 3.7% of naive CD8, around 2.3% of memory CD4, and less than 0.45% of memory CD8 clonotypes were shared across several donors. Because the study included a small number of donors, the genetic and exposure-history diversity represented was limited. Pairwise subsampling led to the expectation that sequencing depth would affect the degree of clonotype sharing among donors. Only blood was sampled, and tissue TCR repertoires likely differ from those in blood. Compared with non-shared clonotypes, clonotypes shared by all four sorted-subset donors had higher generation probabilities. Even with the large sequencing depth, rarefaction of the sorted-subset datasets indicated that sequencing was incomplete. Estimated clonotype richness was generally larger for naive than for memory subsets.

Healthy HIV-negative adults with no recently reported acute infections or vaccinations were included as donors. Every donor was a Caucasian adult living in Nashville, Tennessee, USA. Magnetic negative selection was used to enrich CD4+ T cells, after which naive cells were positively selected on CD45RA and the negative fraction became the memory subset. Blood was obtained by leukapheresis, after which PBMCs were separated by Ficoll-Histopaque density gradient centrifugation and cryopreserved in liquid nitrogen vapor phase. Analytical flow cytometry was used to check the purity and quantity of each magnetically sorted T cell population. From each sorted fraction, genomic DNA was isolated and quantified by UV absorbance on a Nanodrop 2000c. The germline V gene sets CDR1 to KGHSH and CDR2 to LQKENI. At the junction V is shortened by 3 bases and J by 0 bases, with 15 bases in between. From the cysteine up to the phenylalanine, the CDR3 has a length of 16 residues. Kept here is only the CDR3 DNA, which spans 48 bases and is read in frame from base 1.

TCR CDR3 regions were amplified from genomic DNA by multiplex PCR using the deep immunoSEQ assay. Extracted genomic DNA from each cell subset was distributed evenly across all wells of several immunoSEQ 96-well plates, and each plate was treated as a replicate. For sorted subsets, each replicate PCR was loaded with roughly 200 ng genomic DNA, equivalent to 30,000 or so T cell genomes. Purified libraries were measured with a Qubit 3.0 fluorometer, size-checked on a Bioanalyzer 2100, and measured again with the KAPA Library Quantification kit. Each immunoSEQ 96-well plate was sequenced on its own single-read 150-cycle Illumina NextSeq 550 flow cell. From the authors' description of their analysis: Because the immunoSEQ output included only junctional sequences and no quality scores, the filtering could not be the same as the filtering used for full-length reads. Sequences were annotated with PyIR, a Python wrapper for IgBLAST v1.9, using IMGT germline references to assign V/J genes and CDR3. Reads were removed for weak V/J assignments (E-value above 1e-6), missing CDR3, stop codons, out-of-frame junctions, or ambiguous translated residues. V3J clonotypes were defined as sequences sharing the same inferred V gene, J gene, and CDR3 amino acid sequence. The percentage overlap between two repertoires was calculated by dividing the number of shared unique clonotypes by the size of the smaller repertoire. Repertoire richness was assessed with RTK rarefaction, the Chao1 estimator, and Recon v2.1 estimates of unobserved clonotypes. OLGA was used to compute generation probabilities for all TCRbeta clonotypes that the gDNA method yielded from a handful of donors. TCRdb retrieved this table from immuneACCESS and kept in-frame rearrangements only. Not all clones are present; in checked studies, unresolved V genes account for under half, and no reason is known for the remainder. The DNA was the basis for D and trimming; V, J and clone size are from that table. This sample comprises 1,400,000 or so clones, around 98.5% of them detected only once. Approximately 0.4% of the sample goes to the ten largest clones.

Sequencing input: naive CD4+ T cells sorted from blood. Sample cell subset or site, as interpreted from the label and publication: CD45RA+ positively selected. The sequence is built from TRBV18 and TRBJ2-7; no D gene is confidently identified. This clonotype was sampled from a man under 40 in good health. The CDR3 protein is CASSPLPGQLSYEQYF. The base sequence is TGTGCCAGCTCACCTCTCCCTGGGCAGCTCTCCTACGAGCAGTACTTC.